This T cell receptor (beta chain) was captured by sequencing in a study of blood T cell repertoires in COVID-19. Across the study: Researchers got acute and convalescent COVID-19 samples from the United States, Italy and Spain. PBMCs, B-cell-depleted T cells, or T cells provided the cDNA or gDNA that made up the material.

Enrollees, about 18 to 95 years old, lived in 24 US areas. In the original analysis: Reference gene primer amplification gave estimated nucleated cell counts. The method was immunoSEQ multiplex PCR; TCRdb's version includes in-frame clones alone and lacks a portion of them. The V and J calls and the clone size are those of that table, but D and trimming were determined from the DNA. This table holds about 220,000 clones, about 80% found once. After removal of 6 bases from V and 8 bases from J, the junction contained 6 bases not matched to a gene. The CDR3 totals 13 residues. Germline V gene data show CDR1 as MDHEN and CDR2 as SYDVKM.

The sequencing sample was made of PBMCs or T cells enriched from blood (not recorded which). The clonotype comes from a woman aged 40 to 55 with acute COVID-19. This sequence joins TRBV28 and TRBJ1-1; 10 bases agree with TRBD1. The CDR3 reads CASSKTGGGEAFF. The CDR3 DNA follows: TGTGCCAGCAGCAAGACAGGGGGCGGGGAAGCTTTCTTT.